This T cell receptor beta chain stems from a study of cytomegalovirus exposure and HLA in healthy donors (dated 2017 in TCRdb). About the investigation overall: According to a later analysis, the 120 or so validation repertoires were produced on the same platform as the roughly 600 repertoires of the first cohort. In addition to the first cohort of about 650 subjects, a separate validation cohort of 120 different subjects was used. The study aimed to test whether signatures of past pathogen exposure could be identified by cataloging public T cell receptors. High-throughput TCR immunosequencing, statistical association of individual TCRs with disease status, and machine learning were combined to predict cytomegalovirus infection status.

Here V drops 0 bases and J drops 8 bases, and the junction holds 9 bases not matched to any gene. According to the germline V gene, CDR1 reads MNHEY and CDR2 reads SVGAGI. The CDR3 numbers 16 residues from cysteine through phenylalanine. Only the CDR3 DNA is retained, 48 bases long and in frame from the first base. General findings and caveats noted by the study authors: It was suggested by the authors that the approach could potentially be generalized to other disease states and immunological phenotypes. A later analysis lacked HLA typing for the validation cohort, so it scored co-occurrence in that cohort across all 110 or so repertoires. The study listed around 160 TCR beta chains as associated with cytomegalovirus. A later analysis found that TCRs clustered in the first cohort also tended to co-occur in the 100 to 150 validation repertoires, with more than 90% of cluster scores above 0. Across donors, most TCR sequences were observed very rarely, whereas some public TCRs were present in many individuals. The classifier was reported to diagnose cytomegalovirus status with high specificity and sensitivity in both the original cohort and the validation cohort. In vitro tests confirmed that three of the cytomegalovirus-associated TCR beta chains recognize cytomegalovirus antigens.

The donors were included in the validation cohort of over a hundred subjects, a group kept apart from the approximately 670-subject first cohort. The library was made by the immunoSEQ multiplex PCR assay. On the authors' methods: A statistical classification framework was developed to diagnose cytomegalovirus status using the catalog of TCR beta chain sequences. TCRdb limited this immuneACCESS table to in-frame rearrangements with V and J called. A share of clones is missing; checked studies link under half to unresolved V genes, and the rest is unexplained. V and J calls plus clone size are reproduced from that table; the DNA served to infer D and trimming. The sample table records 40,000 to 55,000 clones; 88% of these occur just once. Clones ranked in the top ten supply about 6.7% of the sample. This clone appeared once. No antigen is known for it. Within one base of it there is no much larger clone, and no base qualities were kept.

The sequence links TRBV6-5 to TRBJ2-1, with 8 bases aligning to TRBD1. This TCR was recovered from a woman in her 30s in good health and CMV-seronegative. Sequencing was carried out using PBMCs. The sequenced DNA is TGTGCCAGCAGTTACTCGACGTCAGGGGGCCAGGATGAGCAGTTCTTC. Its protein product is CASSYSTSGGQDEQFF.